One and the same sample provided the 10 T cell receptor beta chains below, sequenced in a study of blood T cell repertoires in COVID-19. The data were produced by immunoSEQ multiplex PCR, yet TCRdb's version contains in-frame clones alone and is incomplete. Of hundreds of thousands of clones listed, over 75% are singletons. The source material was PBMCs or T cells enriched from blood (not recorded which). The receptors come from a woman aged 25 to 39 who had recovered from COVID-19.

The J gene is TRBJ1-3, the V gene TRBV4-2, with D hard to call. V lost 1 base, J lost 3 bases, and 10 bases lay in between. The CDR3 is made up of 15 amino acids. Germline values: CDR1 LGHNA, CDR2 YNFKEQ. CDR3 sequence: CASSQGTLIGNTIYF. The DNA for the CDR3 is TGTGCCAGCAGCCAAGGGACTTTGATTGGAAACACCATATATTTT.

The rearrangement links TRBV5-6 to TRBJ2-1, with 7 bases fitting TRBD2. Germline CDR1 reads SGHDT; CDR2 reads YYEEEE. The CDR3 is made up of 18 amino acids. Trimming took 1 base from V and 1 from J; bases not matched to a gene: 11. For the CDR3, the DNA is TGTGCCAGCAGCTTGACGCCCCCGGGAGCGGGGTCCTACAATGAGCAGTTCTTC. Translation gives CASSLTPPGAGSYNEQFF.

J is TRBJ1-4 and V is TRBV28, with D unresolved. The V gene lost 7 bases and the J gene lost 4 bases, with 16 bases spanning the gap. CDR3 length: 15 residues. CDR1 MDHEN and CDR2 SYDVKM come from the germline V gene. CDR3 coding DNA: TGTGCCAGCACCCCCCTCAGCGGATTTAATGAAAAACTGTTTTTT. Its protein product is CASTPLSGFNEKLFF.

The chain couples TRBV14 to TRBJ1-2, with D possibly TRBD1 on 5 matching bases. The CDR3 runs to 12 residues. Germline loops: CDR1 SGHDN, CDR2 FVKESK. The V end lost 4 bases, the J end lost 11 bases, and 14 bases lay between the germline ends. CDR3 nucleotides: TGTGCCAGCAGCCTTGGTACAGGTCCTTACACCTTC. It codes for CASSLGTGPYTF.

This clone was recorded only once. The chain carries TRBV7-2 and TRBJ1-2; tentatively, D is TRBD1 (6 bases). CDR1 and CDR2 from the germline V gene are SGHTA and FQGNSA. Between the trimmed V and J ends, which lost 5 bases and 3 bases, there was a span of 16 bases. The CDR3 extends over 15 amino acids. CDR3 sequence reads: CASSPATGRDYGYTF. CDR3 sequence (DNA): TGTGCCAGCAGCCCCGCAACAGGGAGGGACTATGGCTACACCTTC.

The chain couples TRBV27 to TRBJ2-7; D is ambiguous. This CDR3 contains 11 residues. Germline CDR1 reads MNHEY; CDR2 reads SMNVEV (reference sequence). V lost 3 bases and J 7 bases, leaving 7 bases between the germline ends. The CDR3 here is CASSFWREQYF. CDR3 DNA: TGTGCCAGCAGTTTCTGGAGAGAGCAGTACTTC.

The table lists this clone with a few counts. The chain carries TRBV30 and TRBJ1-1; the D is unclear. V gave up 4 bases and J gave up 3 bases, with 12 bases separating them. From germline, CDR1 is GTSNPN and CDR2 SVGIG (reference sequence). This CDR3 has 13 residues. The CDR3 DNA sequence: TGTGCCTGGAAACTCCGGGTTGACACTGAAGCTTTCTTT. As protein: CAWKLRVDTEAFF.

This rearrangement joins TRBV5-1 to TRBJ2-3, with TRBD2 identical over 15 bases. CDR1 is SGHRS and CDR2 is YFSETQ in the germline V gene. Trimming at V came to 3 bases and at J to 6 bases, leaving 11 bases not matched to a gene. CDR3 length: 18 residues. The CDR3 bases are TGCGCCAGCAGCTCCGGGACTAGCGGGGGGCGGGTCCATGATACGCAGTATTTT. This encodes CASSSGTSGGRVHDTQYF.

This sequence joins TRBV5-5 and TRBJ2-4; 9 positions match TRBD1. The junction had 6 bases not matched to a gene; V was cut back by 2 bases and J by 6 bases. This CDR3 has 15 amino acids. Germline loops: CDR1 SGHKS, CDR2 YYEKEE (reference sequence). CDR3 sequence: CASSFGDRVGNIQYF. CDR3 coding DNA: TGTGCCAGCAGCTTCGGGGACAGGGTTGGAAACATTCAGTACTTC.

The V and J genes are TRBV27 and TRBJ1-5; 7 bases agree with TRBD1. CDR1 and CDR2 from the germline V gene are MNHEY and SMNVEV (reference sequence). The trim removed 6 bases at V and 2 bases at J, leaving 7 bases unmatched. This CDR3 comprises 15 residues. CDR3 amino acids: CASRLQGLGNQPQHF. The CDR3 DNA reads TGTGCCAGCAGACTACAGGGGCTGGGCAATCAGCCCCAGCATTTT.